This T cell receptor (beta chain) derives from a study of cytomegalovirus exposure and HLA in healthy donors. Study-level results: The study had only CMV serostatus as immune exposure information.

Healthy people donating bone marrow made up the donors. Although they were nominally healthy when sampled, donors likely had unrecorded immune exposures. This clone was found a few times. The antigen remains unidentified. Germline loops: CDR1 SQVTM, CDR2 ANQGSEA. The V end was cut by 1 base, the J end by 2 bases, with 13 bases between. The CDR3 contains 15 residues. PCR involved 60 Vbeta and 13 Jbeta primers. Libraries were prepared by immunoSEQ multiplex PCR; TCRdb keeps only in-frame clonotypes and omits some of them. The table lists under 120,000 clones, around two thirds of them singletons, with 3.8% in the top ten.

This receptor was taken from a man aged 25-45 years in good health and CMV-seropositive. The gene calls are TRBV29-1 and TRBJ2-3; D perhaps matches TRBD2 (5 bases). The specimen was PBMCs. As DNA, the CDR3 is TGCAGCGTTGAAGGGCGGGCAGGTCACACAGATACGCAGTATTTT. It is translated as CSVEGRAGHTDTQYF.